These 30 T cell receptor beta chains came from one sample sequenced in a study of beta chain features in type 1 diabetes. Since all of the isolated RNA was reverse transcribed, expressed TCRB transcripts were what got sequenced. Clones were sequenced by immunoSEQ multiplex PCR, and TCRdb holds only the in-frame ones, with some missing. Of fewer than 400,000 clones in the sample, 9.3% are singletons; the top ten hold about 1%. No antigen has been assigned to these receptors. Study-level results: Significant though moderate, a shortening of TCRB CDR3s appeared in all four CD4+ subsets of Type 1 diabetes patients.

Sequenced: central memory CD4+ T cells from blood. The receptors here all came from a man younger than 45 with type 1 diabetes.

This clone was recorded a few times. Its ends do not fully match the called genes, so a read error is possible. The chain recombines TRBV28 with TRBJ2-7, with a possible D match to TRBD2 (5 bases). CDR3 length equals 12 residues. CDR1 and CDR2 from the germline V gene are MDHEN and SYDVKM. In DNA, the CDR3 is TGTGCCAGCAGTTCGACCAACCAGTTAAGCGGCTTC. Translating gives CASSSTNQLSGF.

The chain couples TRBV30 to TRBJ1-1; maybe TRBD1 (5 bases). V was cut by 2 bases and J by 0 bases, with 13 bases left in between. Per germline, CDR1 GTSNPN and CDR2 SVGIG (reference sequence). The CDR3 consists of 15 residues. The CDR3 reads CAWSPRGPLNTEAFF. For the CDR3, the DNA is TGTGCCTGGAGTCCTCGGGGACCCTTGAACACTGAAGCTTTCTTT.

V gene TRBV2 combines with J gene TRBJ2-2; 7 bases match TRBD1. V lost 4 bases and J lost 7; bases outside the gene matches: 6. This CDR3 has 14 residues. Looked up from germline, CDR1 is SNHLY and CDR2 is FYNNEI. The CDR3 spells CASSGRGRNGELFF. The CDR3 DNA reads as TGTGCCAGCAGTGGTAGGGGGCGGAACGGGGAGCTGTTTTTT.

This clone was counted only a few times. The chain uses TRBV7-2 and TRBJ2-7, with TRBD2 matching 13 bases. Germline V gene sequence: CDR1 SGHTA, CDR2 FQGNSA. V trimming: 5 bases; J trimming: 6 bases; junction bases outside the gene matches: 4. The CDR3 loop spans 14 amino acids. CDR3 protein: CASSLGTSGAEQYF. In nucleotides, the CDR3 is TGTGCCAGCAGCCTAGGGACTAGCGGGGCCGAGCAGTACTTC.

This clone was seen a handful of times. This chain connects TRBV4-3 to TRBJ2-5; D assignment may be TRBD1 or TRBD2 (6 bases each). The V end lost 2 bases, the J end lost 4 bases, and 11 bases lay between the germline ends. The CDR3 has 14 amino acids. Germline lookup yields CDR1 LGHNA and CDR2 YSLEER. The CDR3 loop reads CASSQRGPAETQYF. The CDR3 bases are TGCGCCAGCAGCCAACGGGGGCCGGCAGAGACCCAGTACTTC.

There are a few counts of this clone. The identical CDR3 is also encoded by other nucleotide sequences in the sample. This chain uses TRBV7-2 with TRBJ2-5, with D possibly TRBD1 on 5 matching bases. V was pared by 3 bases and J by 1 base, with 12 bases between. CDR1 and CDR2 (germline): SGHTA, FQGNSA. The CDR3 has 15 residues. The CDR3 DNA is TGTGCCAGCAGCTTCCCGCAGGGCCTCCAAGAGACCCAGTACTTC. Its protein product is CASSFPQGLQETQYF.

This clone showed up just a few times. The CDR3 region has the DNA TGTGCCAGCAGTGGGAACAGGGAGGCCTATGGCTACACCTTC. Translated: CASSGNREAYGYTF. This chain links TRBV2 with TRBJ1-2; a possible D gene is TRBD1 (6 bases). The V gene's germline CDR1 is SNHLY and CDR2 FYNNEI. The V gene lost 4 bases and the J gene lost 4 bases, with 13 bases spanning the gap. The CDR3 length is 14 residues.

This clone showed up many times. V usage is TRBV11-2 and J usage is TRBJ2-4; possibly TRBD1 or TRBD2 for D (6 bases each). The CDR3 has 15 residues. Per germline, CDR1 SGHAT and CDR2 FQNNGV. V was trimmed by 3 bases and J by 8 bases, leaving 17 bases between them. The CDR3 loop reads CASSFPSGAGDIQYF. Here the CDR3 DNA reads TGTGCCAGCAGCTTCCCCTCGGGGGCTGGTGACATTCAGTACTTC. Based on the CDR3 plus reference TRBV11-2 and TRBJ2-4, the full variable domain is EAGVAQSPRYKIIEKRQSVAFWCNPISGHATLYWYQQILGQGPKLLIQFQNNGVVDDSQLPKDRFSAERLKGVDSTLKIQPAKLEDSAVYLCASSFPSGAGDIQYFGAGTRLSVL.

This chain connects TRBV5-1 to TRBJ2-7, with D maybe TRBD2 (5 bases). This CDR3 spans 15 amino acids. Trimming removed 0 bases from V and 2 bases from J, with 12 bases in between. Germline assignment: CDR1 SGHRS and CDR2 YFSETQ. CDR3: CASSLADAGAYEQYF. The DNA of the CDR3 is TGCGCCAGCAGCTTGGCCGATGCCGGGGCCTACGAGCAGTACTTC.

This clone turned up a few times. V and J are TRBV15 and TRBJ2-5; 9 nucleotides align to TRBD2. After removal of 0 bases from V and 4 bases from J, the junction contained 9 bases not matched to a gene. This CDR3 has 17 residues. Germline CDR1 LNHNV, CDR2 YYDKDF (reference sequence). CDR3 region: CATSRELGGGARETQYF. The CDR3 DNA follows: TGTGCCACCAGCAGAGAGTTGGGCGGGGGGGCCCGAGAGACCCAGTACTTC. The full variable domain, completed using reference TRBV15 and TRBJ2-5, is DAMVIQNPRYQVTQFGKPVTLSCSQTLNHNVMYWYQQKSSQAPKLLFHYYDKDFNNEADTPDNFQSRRPNTSFCFLDIRSPGLGDTAMYLCATSRELGGGARETQYFGPGTRLLVL.

This chain joins TRBV5-6 and TRBJ1-2; D possibly corresponds to TRBD1 (6 bases). The CDR3 has 16 amino acids. Germline assignment: CDR1 SGHDT and CDR2 YYEEEE. V was clipped by 0 bases and J by 5 bases, with 17 bases between them. The CDR3 nucleotides are TGTGCCAGCAGCTTGGTTGACAGGCGCTCGGGGTATGGCTACACCTTC. It encodes CASSLVDRRSGYGYTF.

This clone occurred a few times. This sequence joins TRBV11-2 and TRBJ2-1; TRBD1 aligns across 11 bases. The CDR3 extends over 14 amino acids. Germline trimming cut 5 bases from V and 6 bases from J; bases unmatched to any gene: 3. Germline-derived CDR1 and CDR2 are SGHAT and FQNNGV. In DNA form, the CDR3 reads TGTGCCAGCAGCGGACAGGGGGCAGGCAATGAGCAGTTCTTC. Translation gives CASSGQGAGNEQFF.

The chain links TRBV9 to TRBJ2-1; the match to TRBD2 covers 12 bases. The ends lost 3 bases at V and 7 bases at J; junction bases unmatched: 5. The CDR3 extends over 15 amino acids. Germline assignment: CDR1 SGDLS and CDR2 YYNGEE. The CDR3 DNA reads TGTGCCAGCAGCGCCCGGACTAGCGGGACTAATGAGCAGTTCTTC. This gives the protein CASSARTSGTNEQFF.

The chain uses TRBV2 and TRBJ1-5, with 7 bases fitting TRBD1. The CDR3 totals 16 residues. V trimming: 2 bases; J trimming: 1 base; junction bases outside the gene matches: 5. From germline, CDR1 is SNHLY and CDR2 FYNNEI. The CDR3 nucleotides are TGTGCCAGCAGTGAAAGGGGGCTGGGGAGCAATCAGCCCCAGCATTTT. It encodes CASSERGLGSNQPQHF.

The J gene is TRBJ2-7, the V gene TRBV27, with TRBD1 matching over 7 bases. The trim removed 5 bases at V and 3 bases at J, leaving 13 bases unmatched. Germline V gives CDR1 MNHEY, CDR2 SMNVEV (reference sequence). This CDR3 comprises 16 residues. The CDR3, as DNA: TGTGCCAGCAGTCGAAAGGCCGGGACAGATTACTACGAGCAGTACTTC. Encoded protein: CASSRKAGTDYYEQYF.

This clone was counted at least ten times. CDR3 in amino acids: CASSKRSVLYGYTF. Written as DNA, the CDR3 is TGTGCCAGCAGTAAACGATCAGTCCTCTATGGCTACACCTTC. The gene calls are TRBV28 and TRBJ1-2; no reliable D call. Germline V CDR1 and CDR2: MDHEN, SYDVKM. V lost 5 bases and J lost 4, with 14 bases in between. The CDR3 runs to 14 residues.

V gene TRBV5-1 combines with J gene TRBJ2-3; a weak D match, TRBD1 (5 bases). The CDR3 runs to 16 residues. V was cut by 3 bases and J by 7 bases, with 21 bases left in between. The germline V gene has CDR1 SGHRS and CDR2 YFSETQ. CDR3 nucleotide sequence: TGCGCCAGCAGCTCGGATATCCGGCAGGGTTGGAATACGCAGTATTTT. It encodes CASSSDIRQGWNTQYF.

This clone was detected a few times. V is TRBV6-5 and J is TRBJ1-6, with a tentative D call TRBD1 (5 bases). V lost 7 bases and J 4 bases, leaving 14 bases between the germline ends. The CDR3 consists of 15 residues. Germline assignment: CDR1 MNHEY and CDR2 SVGAGI. Here the CDR3 reads CASTLDSAYNSPLHF. CDR3 in DNA: TGTGCCAGCACCTTAGACAGTGCTTATAATTCACCCCTCCACTTT.

This clone was found many times. This specimen includes other DNA sequences encoding the same CDR3. CDR3 DNA: TGTGCCAGCAGTTACCAGGGGGCTAACTATGGCTACACCTTC. Translated: CASSYQGANYGYTF. V gene TRBV6-6 combines with J gene TRBJ1-2; 7 positions agree with TRBD1. With 2 bases clipped from V and 0 bases from J, the junction kept 0 bases outside the gene matches. From germline, CDR1 is MNHNY and CDR2 SVGAGI (reference sequence). The CDR3 has 14 residues.

This clone was found a few times. The chain has TRBV9 and TRBJ2-3; 9 bases agree with TRBD2. Germline-derived CDR1 and CDR2 are SGDLS and YYNGEE. The CDR3 is 16 amino acids. The ends lost 0 bases at V and 1 base at J; junction bases unmatched: 3. This CDR3 is CASSVGSSGGTDTQYF. In DNA form, the CDR3 reads TGTGCCAGCAGCGTAGGTTCTAGCGGGGGCACAGATACGCAGTATTTT. The entire variable domain, with the rest obtained from reference TRBV9 and TRBJ2-3, is as follows: DSGVTQTPKHLITATGQRVTLRCSPRSGDLSVYWYQQSLDQGLQFLIQYYNGEERAKGNILERFSAQQFPDLHSELNLSSLELGDSALYFCASSVGSSGGTDTQYFGPGTRLTVL.

With regard to this clone: The sample carries other DNA sequences with the same CDR3. The rearrangement uses TRBV30 and TRBJ1-5; no clear D gene. Germline lookup yields CDR1 GTSNPN and CDR2 SVGIG (reference sequence). The CDR3 sequence is 13 residues long. V gave up 1 base and J gave up 2 bases, with 6 bases separating them. CDR3 region: CAWSEGGNQPQHF. The CDR3 nucleotides are TGTGCCTGGAGTGAGGGTGGCAATCAGCCCCAGCATTTT.

The sample holds a few counts of this clone. The V and J genes are TRBV30 and TRBJ2-4; no definite D call. The V gene's germline CDR1 is GTSNPN and CDR2 SVGIG (reference sequence). V gave up 1 base and J gave up 1 base, with 11 bases separating them. This CDR3 is 15 amino acids long. CDR3: CAWSGSGVAKNIQYF. In nucleotides, the CDR3 is TGTGCCTGGAGTGGTTCTGGGGTCGCCAAAAACATTCAGTACTTC.

The chain carries TRBV5-6 and TRBJ1-1; no reliable D call. This CDR3 spans 15 amino acids. Germline CDR1 is SGHDT and CDR2 is YYEEEE. Trimming left V 0 bases short and J 5 bases short, with 14 bases between. Here the CDR3 reads CASSLASGEFTEAFF. In DNA, the CDR3 is TGTGCCAGCAGCTTGGCCTCCGGAGAATTTACTGAAGCTTTCTTT.

This clone was detected a few times. The V gene is TRBV7-2, the J gene TRBJ2-2; perhaps TRBD1 as D (6 bases). Trimming cost V 6 bases and J 4 bases, with 9 bases left between them. The CDR3 runs to 13 residues. Per germline, CDR1 SGHTA and CDR2 FQGNSA. The CDR3, as DNA: TGTGCCAGCAGGGGGGCGAGCACCGGGGAGCTGTTTTTT. Protein product: CASRGASTGELFF.

To note about this clone: The same CDR3 is also encoded by other DNA sequences in this sample. J is TRBJ2-7 and V is TRBV7-2; unclear D gene. Per germline, CDR1 SGHTA and CDR2 FQGNSA. The CDR3 has 14 residues. V dropped 1 base and J dropped 0 bases, with 7 bases sitting between them. The CDR3 bases are TGTGCCAGCAGCTTAGGGACCCTCTCCTACGAGCAGTACTTC. Its protein product is CASSLGTLSYEQYF.

A few counts support this clone. The chain couples TRBV2 to TRBJ2-7; tentative D call: TRBD1 (5 bases). The CDR3 is 16 residues long. The V gene's germline CDR1 is SNHLY and CDR2 FYNNEI. V was pared by 2 bases and J by 0 bases, with 14 bases between. The CDR3 sequence is CASSEPLGDGSYEQYF. The CDR3 DNA is TGTGCCAGCAGTGAACCTCTAGGGGATGGCTCCTACGAGCAGTACTTC. The whole variable domain, filled in from reference TRBV2 and TRBJ2-7, reads EPEVTQTPSHQVTQMGQEVILRCVPISNHLYFYWYRQILGQKVEFLVSFYNNEISEKSEIFDDQFSVERPDGSNFTLKIRSTKLEDSAMYFCASSEPLGDGSYEQYFGPGTRLTVT.

The genes are TRBV9 and TRBJ2-3; 12 bases agree with TRBD2. From germline, CDR1 is SGDLS and CDR2 YYNGEE. V gave up 4 bases and J gave up 3 bases; unmatched junction bases: 6. The CDR3 has 16 residues. CDR3 region: CASSFSGTSGTDTQYF. CDR3 sequence (DNA): TGTGCCAGCAGCTTCAGCGGGACTAGCGGGACAGATACGCAGTATTTT. The whole variable domain, remainder taken from reference TRBV9 and TRBJ2-3, is DSGVTQTPKHLITATGQRVTLRCSPRSGDLSVYWYQQSLDQGLQFLIQYYNGEERAKGNILERFSAQQFPDLHSELNLSSLELGDSALYFCASSFSGTSGTDTQYFGPGTRLTVL.

This clone has a handful of counts. This chain uses TRBV6-6 with TRBJ2-3; no firm D call. Germline lookup yields CDR1 MNHNY and CDR2 SVGAGI (reference sequence). There are 12 residues in the CDR3. Trimming pared 6 bases from V and 5 bases from J, leaving 9 bases between. The CDR3 DNA is TGTGCCAGCAGGGGTAGTGAAGATACGCAGTATTTT. Encoded protein: CASRGSEDTQYF.

This clone was recorded a few times. The chain employs TRBV6-1 and TRBJ1-1; perhaps TRBD1 as D (6 bases). Trimming shortened V by 6 bases and J by 4 bases, and 15 bases separated the two germline ends. CDR1 and CDR2 (germline): MNHNS, SASEGT. The CDR3 sequence is 14 residues long. The CDR3 region is CASSGGQSGTEAFF. Here the CDR3 DNA reads TGTGCCAGCAGCGGCGGACAGTCGGGCACTGAAGCTTTCTTT.

The table lists this clone with many counts. The chain couples TRBV21-1 to TRBJ1-2; the DNA was not used to check the table's D call, TRBD1. TRBV21-1 is recorded as a pseudogene. CDR3 length equals 15 residues. CDR3 residues: CATPAPGTANYGYTF. The CDR3 DNA reads as TGTGCCACCCCTGCCCCCGGGACAGCTAACTATGGCTACACCTTC.